A single sample is the source of the 24 T cell receptor beta chains below, sequenced in a study of T-cell reconstitution after alpha-beta-depleted transplantation in children. Unique molecular identifiers were incorporated into the prepared TCRbeta library. In TCRdb, the PCR reads were re-called with MiXCR into one record per CDR3 protein. This table holds 280,000 or so distinct CDR3 sequences, roughly 12% found once. The source material was peripheral blood, sampled 180 days after TCRalphabeta/CD19-depleted stem cell transplant. The source of these receptors is a male patient aged 2-15 years who had a stem cell transplant for chronic granulomatous disease, so the T cells may come from the graft donor.

This clonotype was seen ten or more times. The genes are TRBV18 and TRBJ2-5; D unclear. CDR3 size: 12 residues. Deletions cut 5 bases from V and 1 base from J, with 5 bases between. The germline V gene has CDR1 KGHSH and CDR2 LQKENI. CDR3 sequence: CASSNSQETQYF. In nucleotides, the CDR3 is TGTGCCAGCTCAAATAGCCAAGAGACCCAGTACTTC.

The sample holds many counts of this clonotype. The chain has TRBV5-1 and TRBJ2-7, with D possibly being TRBD2 (5 bases). The CDR3 length is 16 residues. The V end was cut by 0 bases, the J end by 3 bases, with 16 bases between. Germline-derived CDR1 and CDR2 are SGHRS and YFSETQ. The DNA for the CDR3 is TGCGCCAGCAGCTTGGCCGGGTCGGGAAACTACTACGAGCAGTACTTC. This gives the protein CASSLAGSGNYYEQYF.

This clonotype was observed at least ten times. The rearrangement joins TRBV5-6 to TRBJ2-5; D uncertain. The germline CDR1 and CDR2 sequences are SGHDT and YYEEEE. The CDR3 loop spans 14 amino acids. V lost 5 bases and J lost 1, with 12 bases in between. The CDR3 DNA follows: TGTGCCAGCAGTGTGTTTGGGCGCCAAGAGACCCAGTACTTC. Protein product: CASSVFGRQETQYF.

This clonotype was counted ten times or more. The chain recombines TRBV2 with TRBJ2-1; D is unclear. The CDR3 runs to 14 residues. Germline-derived CDR1 and CDR2 are SNHLY and FYNNEI. Trimming took 3 bases from V and 0 from J, leaving 6 bases between them. The CDR3 DNA sequence: TGTGCCAGCAGTGACTCGAGCTCCTACAATGAGCAGTTCTTC. This gives the protein CASSDSSSYNEQFF.

The sample holds many counts of this clonotype. The chain couples TRBV7-8 to TRBJ1-3, with D maybe TRBD1 (5 bases). CDR3 length equals 16 residues. Germline CDR1 and CDR2: SGHVS and FQNEAQ. Trimming cost V 5 bases and J 0 bases, with 14 bases left between them. The CDR3 sequence is CASSLQPGHSGNTIYF. CDR3 DNA: TGTGCCAGCAGCCTGCAGCCTGGACACTCTGGAAACACCATATATTTT.

Comments on this clonotype: An end of the junction does not agree with germline; a read error may underlie this. The chain uses TRBV25-1 and TRBJ2-1; D perhaps matches TRBD2 (6 bases). Germline CDR1 and CDR2: MGHDK and SYGVNS. The CDR3 sequence is 13 residues long. The chain's CDR3 is CASSERGNNEQIF. The CDR3 DNA reads as TGTGCCAGCAGTGAACGGGGGAACAATGAGCAGATCTTC.

The chain joins TRBV7-8 to TRBJ1-1; D uncertain. This CDR3 is 15 amino acids long. Germline assignment: CDR1 SGHVS and CDR2 FQNEAQ. V lost 1 base and J 5 bases, leaving 14 bases between the germline ends. CDR3 coding DNA: TGTGCCAGCAGCTTAGACCAACAGTTCAGAACTGAAGCTTTCTTT. Its protein is CASSLDQQFRTEAFF.

As for this clonotype: This sequence may be a read error, since a much larger clone differs from it by one base. V is TRBV12-3 or TRBV12-4 and J is TRBJ1-1, with 9 bases lining up with TRBD1. The CDR3 covers 15 residues. Unmatched junction bases numbered 12, after V lost 6 bases and J lost 7 bases. The CDR3 DNA reads TGTGCCAGCAGCTGGCCAGGGACAGGGTTTTTTGAAGCTTTCTTT. Amino acid sequence: CASSWPGTGFFEAFF.

This clonotype was picked up many times. The chain couples TRBV5-5 to TRBJ2-7; D might be TRBD1 (6 bases). V lost 3 bases to trimming and J lost 3 bases, with 10 bases between them. The CDR3 spans 13 residues. The germline V gene has CDR1 SGHKS and CDR2 YYEKEE (reference sequence). The CDR3 bases are TGTGCCAGCAGCTCTAGGACAGACTACGAGCAGTACTTC. Amino acid sequence: CASSSRTDYEQYF.

This clonotype came up many times. The gene calls are TRBV9 and TRBJ2-7, with 7 bases lining up with TRBD1. V lost 4 bases, J lost 5 bases, and 6 bases stayed unmatched. Germline V gives CDR1 SGDLS, CDR2 YYNGEE. The CDR3 sequence is 13 residues long. CDR3 bases: TGTGCCAGCAGCTTCTCAGGGGGTCACGAGCAGTACTTC. Translation: CASSFSGGHEQYF. The variable domain in full, with the rest retrieved from reference TRBV9 and TRBJ2-7, is DSGVTQTPKHLITATGQRVTLRCSPRSGDLSVYWYQQSLDQGLQFLIQYYNGEERAKGNILERFSAQQFPDLHSELNLSSLELGDSALYFCASSFSGGHEQYFGPGTRLTVT.

This clonotype was detected ten times or more. The chain has TRBV7-2 and TRBJ1-1; tentative D call: TRBD1 (5 bases). V dropped 3 bases and J dropped 2 bases, with 13 bases sitting between them. The germline gives CDR1 SGHTA, CDR2 FQGNSA. The CDR3 consists of 15 residues. The CDR3 here is CASSLGPGINTEAFF. CDR3 DNA: TGTGCCAGCAGCTTGGGGCCGGGGATTAACACTGAAGCTTTCTTT.

This clonotype was counted a few times. The chain carries TRBV14 and TRBJ2-1; 7 bases align to TRBD1. The germline V gene encodes CDR1 SGHDN and CDR2 FVKESK. The CDR3 loop spans 15 amino acids. Trimming cost V 4 bases and J 6 bases; bases outside gene matches: 9. The CDR3 DNA sequence: TGTGCCAGCAGCCGAGAACAGGGGCTTTTCAATGAGCAGTTCTTC. Its translation is CASSREQGLFNEQFF.

A single count supports this clonotype. Just one base apart from a much larger clone, this may be a read error. The chain employs TRBV9 and TRBJ2-6, with 7 bases aligning to TRBD2. The germline gives CDR1 SGDLS, CDR2 YYNGEE. V shed 2 bases, J shed 3 bases, and the junction held 11 bases outside the gene matches. The CDR3 totals 18 residues. The CDR3 nucleotides read TGTGCCAGCAGCGTTGGCGGGAGATCCCCGGTTGGGGCCAACGTCCTGACTTTC. Protein product: CASSVGGRSPVGANVLTF.

Points on this clonotype: At one end the junction does not follow the germline gene, possibly because of a read error. V and J are TRBV24-1 and TRBJ1-2; D not resolved. CDR1 and CDR2 from the germline V gene are KGHDR and SFDVKD. The CDR3 contains 10 residues. CDR3 nucleotide sequence: TGTGCCACCAGTTGGAATGGCGACACCTTC. This gives the protein CATSWNGDTF.

This clonotype was detected ten times or more. The chain uses TRBV4-3 and TRBJ2-2; 11 bases are shared with TRBD2. CDR1 is LGHNA and CDR2 is YSLEER in the germline V gene. This CDR3 contains 18 residues. With V trimmed by 0 bases and J by 5 bases, 8 bases remained unmatched. CDR3 amino acids: CASSQETRLAGTTGELFF. CDR3 in DNA: TGCGCCAGCAGCCAAGAAACCCGACTAGCGGGGACAACCGGGGAGCTGTTTTTT.

This clonotype was seen more than once but under ten times. The genes are TRBV30 and TRBJ2-1, with a possible D match to TRBD2 (6 bases). V was trimmed by 5 bases and J by 3 bases, leaving 17 bases between them. This CDR3 comprises 15 residues. Per the germline V gene, CDR1 is GTSNPN and CDR2 is SVGIG (reference sequence). The CDR3 nucleotides are TGTGCCTGGGCAACTGGTAGCGGATACTACAATGAGCAGTTCTTC. Encoded protein: CAWATGSGYYNEQFF.

This clonotype was counted many times. The genes are TRBV19 and TRBJ1-1; D is possibly TRBD1 (6 bases). The CDR3 consists of 13 residues. Trimming took off 3 bases at V and 6 bases at J, with 11 bases between the two ends. Germline V lookup: CDR1 LNHDA, CDR2 SQIVND (reference sequence). The CDR3 DNA reads as TGTGCCAGTAGTATGCGGGGGGCCCCTGAAGCTTTCTTT. Protein: CASSMRGAPEAFF.

There are many counts of this clonotype. The chain couples TRBV7-6 to TRBJ2-5; 7 bases agree with TRBD1. This CDR3 is 13 amino acids long. Losses at the gene ends were 7 bases for V and 5 bases for J; bases not matched to a gene: 7. The V gene's germline CDR1 is SGHVS and CDR2 FNYEAQ. The CDR3 spells CASTYDRDETQYF. In DNA form, the CDR3 reads TGTGCCAGCACGTACGACAGGGATGAGACCCAGTACTTC.

In its sample, this clonotype was seen many times. The rearrangement links TRBV5-5 to TRBJ2-7; TRBD2 aligns across 7 bases. CDR3 size: 15 residues. J gave up 0 bases and V 4 bases, and 7 bases lay outside the gene matches. Germline V gene data show CDR1 as SGHKS and CDR2 as YYEKEE (reference sequence). CDR3 bases: TGTGCCAGCAGCACGGAACTAGCGACCTCCTACGAGCAGTACTTC. It encodes CASSTELATSYEQYF.

This clonotype was counted ten times or more. The J gene is TRBJ2-7, the V gene TRBV12-3 or TRBV12-4; D not resolved. This CDR3 contains 12 residues. V was clipped by 3 bases and J by 5 bases, with 8 bases between them. For the CDR3, the DNA is TGTGCCAGCAGTTTCCACACCAACGAGCAGTACTTC. Translated, it gives CASSFHTNEQYF.

This clonotype was observed at least ten times. The chain carries TRBV7-2 and TRBJ2-7, with D tentatively TRBD1 (5 bases). Looked up from germline, CDR1 is SGHTA and CDR2 is FQGNSA. Trimming pared 5 bases from V and 4 bases from J, leaving 9 bases between. CDR3 length: 12 amino acids. The CDR3 nucleotides read TGTGCCAGCAGCATTGACAGATACGAGCAGTACTTC. This translates into CASSIDRYEQYF.

In its sample, this clonotype was seen many times. This sequence joins TRBV4-2 and TRBJ2-2, with TRBD1 matching over 8 bases. This CDR3 is built from 17 residues. The ends lost 0 bases at V and 4 bases at J; junction bases unmatched: 7. Germline V CDR1 and CDR2: LGHNA, YNFKEQ. CDR3 protein: CASSQDTRRGRTGELFF. The DNA for the CDR3 is TGTGCCAGCAGCCAAGATACACGCAGGGGGCGCACCGGGGAGCTGTTTTTT.

This clonotype was counted many times. The CDR3 region is CSARVFFSGGNYGYTF. The CDR3 region has the DNA TGCAGTGCTAGAGTATTTTTCTCGGGCGGTAACTATGGCTACACCTTC. V gene TRBV20-1 combines with J gene TRBJ1-2; D gene unclear. Germline CDR1 reads DFQATT; CDR2 reads SNEGSKA (reference sequence). With 1 base removed from V and 1 base from J, the gap between germline ends came to 16 bases. The CDR3 extends over 16 amino acids.

In its sample, this clonotype was seen a few times. The chain recombines TRBV6-5 with TRBJ2-3, with D perhaps TRBD2 (6 bases). The CDR3 length is 15 residues. The germline gives CDR1 MNHEY, CDR2 SVGAGI. Trimming stripped 4 bases from V and 5 bases from J, with 16 bases between. DNA for the CDR3: TGTGCCAGCAGTTCCTTAGCGGCTAGATTAGATACGCAGTATTTT. This gives the protein CASSSLAARLDTQYF.